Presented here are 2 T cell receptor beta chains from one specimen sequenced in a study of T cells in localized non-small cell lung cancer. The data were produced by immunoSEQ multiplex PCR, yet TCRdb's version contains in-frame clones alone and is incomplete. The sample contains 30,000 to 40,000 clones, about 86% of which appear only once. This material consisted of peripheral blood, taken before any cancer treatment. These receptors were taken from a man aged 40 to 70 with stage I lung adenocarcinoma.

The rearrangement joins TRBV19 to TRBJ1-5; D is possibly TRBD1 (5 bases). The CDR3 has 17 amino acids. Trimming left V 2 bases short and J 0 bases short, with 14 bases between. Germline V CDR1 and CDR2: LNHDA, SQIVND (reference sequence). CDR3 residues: CASSIPGRKYSNQPQHF. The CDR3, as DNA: TGTGCCAGTAGTATACCGGGACGGAAGTATAGCAATCAGCCCCAGCATTTT. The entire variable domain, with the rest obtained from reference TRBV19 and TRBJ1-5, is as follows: DGGITQSPKYLFRKEGQNVTLSCEQNLNHDAMYWYRQDPGQGLRLIYYSQIVNDFQKGDIAEGYSVSREKKESFPLTVTSAQKNPTAFYLCASSIPGRKYSNQPQHFGDGTRLSIL.

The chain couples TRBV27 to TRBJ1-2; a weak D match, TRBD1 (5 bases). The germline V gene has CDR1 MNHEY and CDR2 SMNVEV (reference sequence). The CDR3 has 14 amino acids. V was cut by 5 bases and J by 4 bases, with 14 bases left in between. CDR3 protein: CASSPQGSSYGYTF. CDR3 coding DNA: TGTGCCAGCAGTCCCCAGGGTTCAAGCTATGGCTACACCTTC.